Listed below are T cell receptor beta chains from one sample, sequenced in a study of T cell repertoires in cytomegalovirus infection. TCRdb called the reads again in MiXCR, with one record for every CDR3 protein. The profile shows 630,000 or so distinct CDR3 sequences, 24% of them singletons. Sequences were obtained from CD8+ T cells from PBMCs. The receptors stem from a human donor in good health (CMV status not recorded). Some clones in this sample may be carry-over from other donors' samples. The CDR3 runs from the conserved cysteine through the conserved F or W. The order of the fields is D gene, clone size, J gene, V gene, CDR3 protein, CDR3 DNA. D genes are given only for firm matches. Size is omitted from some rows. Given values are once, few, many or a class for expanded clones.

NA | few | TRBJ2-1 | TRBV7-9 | CASITLGGSKFF | TGTGCCAGCATCACTTTGGGGGGCTCTAAATTCTTC
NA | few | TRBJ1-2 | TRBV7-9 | CASNKYYGYTF | TGTGCCAGCAATAAGTACTATGGCTACACCTTC
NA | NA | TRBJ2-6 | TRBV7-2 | CASSLAPGGGAGANVLTF | TGTGCCAGCAGCTTAGCGCCGGGGGGCGGGGCTGGGGCCAACGTCCTGACTTTC
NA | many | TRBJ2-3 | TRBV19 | CASSIGSTDTQYF | TGTGCCAGTAGTATCGGTAGCACAGATACGCAGTATTTT
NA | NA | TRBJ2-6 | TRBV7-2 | CASSTGRALNSGANVLTF | TGTGCCAGCAGCACCGGCAGGGCATTAAACTCTGGGGCCAACGTCCTGACTTTC
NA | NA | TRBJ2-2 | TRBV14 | CASSQGLKNPYTGELFF | TGTGCCAGCAGCCAAGGACTTAAGAACCCGTACACCGGGGAGCTGTTTTTT
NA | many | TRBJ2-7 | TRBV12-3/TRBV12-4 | CASSLLRGEQYF | TGTGCCAGCAGCCTGCTCAGGGGCGAGCAGTACTTC
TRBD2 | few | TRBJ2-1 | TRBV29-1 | CSVKREYNEQFF | TGCAGCGTGAAGCGGGAATACAATGAGCAGTTCTTC
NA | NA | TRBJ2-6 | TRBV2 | CASSDLRSGANVLTF | TGTGCCAGCAGTGACCTCCGCTCTGGGGCCAACGTCCTGACTTTC
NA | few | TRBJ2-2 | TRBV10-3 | CAISESASNTGELFF | TGTGCCATCAGTGAGTCGGCTTCGAACACCGGGGAGCTGTTTTTT